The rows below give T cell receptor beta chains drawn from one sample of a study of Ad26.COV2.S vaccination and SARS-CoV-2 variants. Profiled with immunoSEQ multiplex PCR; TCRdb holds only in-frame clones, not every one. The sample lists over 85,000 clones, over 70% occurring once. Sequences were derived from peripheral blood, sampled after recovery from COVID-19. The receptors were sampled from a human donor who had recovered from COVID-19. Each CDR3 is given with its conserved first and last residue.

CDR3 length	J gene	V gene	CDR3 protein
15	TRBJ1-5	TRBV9	CASSVAPGGDQPQHF
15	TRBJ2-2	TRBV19	CASSRLAGYTGELFF
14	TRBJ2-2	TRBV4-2	CASSPPPNTGELFF
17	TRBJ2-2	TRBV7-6	CASSLAPLAPNTGELFF
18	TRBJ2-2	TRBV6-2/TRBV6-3	CASSETSGGAANTGELFF
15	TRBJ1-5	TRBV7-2	CASSLETGWNQPQHF
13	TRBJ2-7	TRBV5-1	CASSRDGSYEQYF
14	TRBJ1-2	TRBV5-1	CASSQGTGNYGYTF
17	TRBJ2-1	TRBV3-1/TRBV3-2	CASSPPGGFTQANEQFF
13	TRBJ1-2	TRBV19	CASMTGDRYGYTF
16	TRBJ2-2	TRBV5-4	CASSTPSGGALGELFF
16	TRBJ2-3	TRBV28	CASRENSGGASDTQYF
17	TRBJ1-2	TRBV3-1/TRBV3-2	CASSQDVSAAGDYGYTF
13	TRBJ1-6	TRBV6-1	CASSEAQESPLHF
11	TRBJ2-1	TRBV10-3	CAIRENNEQFF
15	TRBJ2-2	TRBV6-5	CASILAGANTGELFF
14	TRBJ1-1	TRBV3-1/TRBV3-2	CASSPRQIGAEAFF
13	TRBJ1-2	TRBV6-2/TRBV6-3	CASSSTGVVGYTF
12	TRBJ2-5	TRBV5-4	CASSSNQETQYF
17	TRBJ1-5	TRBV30	CAWSVKQGGWSNQPQHF
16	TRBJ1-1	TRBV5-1	CASSLARAVMNTEAFF
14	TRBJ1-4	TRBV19	CASSILINPGKLFF
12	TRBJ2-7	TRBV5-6	CASSLWAYEQYF
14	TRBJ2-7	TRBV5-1	CASSPTRDSYEQYF
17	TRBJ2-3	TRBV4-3	CASSQAPGSQSTDTQYF
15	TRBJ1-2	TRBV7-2	CASSHDSGRPYGYTF